What follows are 4 T cell receptor beta chains derived from one specimen sequenced in a study of clonality assessment in lymphoblastic leukemia. TCRdb reprocessed the PCR reads via MiXCR and lists one record per CDR3 protein. The table has about 410 distinct CDR3 sequences, about 31% seen once. The receptors shown here come from a human donor with acute lymphoblastic leukemia.

This clonotype was observed a few times. The J gene is TRBJ2-1, the V gene TRBV27, with 10 bases lining up with TRBD1. Germline V gene sequence: CDR1 MNHEY, CDR2 SMNVEV (reference sequence). The CDR3 totals 17 residues. Trimming removed 5 bases from V and 9 bases from J; junction bases left unmatched: 16. CDR3 amino acids: CASSTGTGDGLRGEQFF. CDR3 sequence (DNA): TGTGCCAGCAGTACCGGGACAGGGGACGGTCTTAGGGGTGAGCAGTTCTTC.

This clonotype was seen only a few times. The chain uses TRBV4-2 and TRBJ2-1; TRBD2 might be the D (6 bases). The germline V gene encodes CDR1 LGHNA and CDR2 YNFKEQ. The CDR3 runs to 16 residues. V lost 1 base to trimming and J lost 1 base, with 11 bases between them. The CDR3 DNA reads TGTGCCAGCAGCCAAGTCAGACTAGAATCCTACAATGAGCAGTTCTTC. Amino acid sequence: CASSQVRLESYNEQFF.

This clonotype ranks as large. This rearrangement joins TRBV4-2 to TRBJ2-3; TRBD1 aligns across 7 bases. The CDR3 runs 14 residues. Germline-derived CDR1 and CDR2 are LGHNA and YNFKEQ. The ends lost 1 base at V and 7 bases at J; junction bases unmatched: 5. CDR3 protein: CASSQAGQEYTQYF. The CDR3 DNA reads TGTGCCAGCAGCCAAGCAGGACAGGAATATACGCAGTATTTT.

This clonotype is large within its sample. The chain carries TRBV5-6 and TRBJ2-1, with TRBD2 matching over 8 bases. CDR1 and CDR2 (germline): SGHDT, YYEEEE. The V segment lost 2 bases and the J segment 9 bases; nucleotides outside the gene matches: 10. This CDR3 has 15 amino acids. CDR3 sequence reads: CASSFATSEIGEQFF. CDR3 DNA sequence: TGTGCCAGCAGCTTTGCGACTAGCGAGATCGGTGAGCAGTTCTTC.